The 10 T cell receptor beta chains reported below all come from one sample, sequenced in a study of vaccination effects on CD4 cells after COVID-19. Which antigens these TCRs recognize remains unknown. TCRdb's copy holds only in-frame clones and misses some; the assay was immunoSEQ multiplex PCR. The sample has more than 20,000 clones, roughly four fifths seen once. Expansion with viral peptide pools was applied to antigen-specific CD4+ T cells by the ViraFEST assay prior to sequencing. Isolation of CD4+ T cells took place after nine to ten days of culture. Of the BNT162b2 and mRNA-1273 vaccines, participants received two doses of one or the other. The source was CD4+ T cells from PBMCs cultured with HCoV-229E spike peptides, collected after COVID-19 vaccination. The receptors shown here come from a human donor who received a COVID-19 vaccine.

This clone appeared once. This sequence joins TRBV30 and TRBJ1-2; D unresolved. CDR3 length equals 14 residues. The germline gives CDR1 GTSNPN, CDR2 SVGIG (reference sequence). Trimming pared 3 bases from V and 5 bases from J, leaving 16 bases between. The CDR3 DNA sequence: TGTGCCTGGAGCGGTTCGGGCCTCGGGTATGGCTACACCTTC. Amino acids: CAWSGSGLGYGYTF. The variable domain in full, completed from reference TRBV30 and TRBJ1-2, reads SQTIHQWPATLVQPVGSPLSLECTVEGTSNPNLYWYRQAAGRGLQLLFYSVGIGQISSEVPQNLSASRPQDRQFILSSKKLLLSDSGFYLCAWSGSGLGYGYTFGSGTRLTVV.

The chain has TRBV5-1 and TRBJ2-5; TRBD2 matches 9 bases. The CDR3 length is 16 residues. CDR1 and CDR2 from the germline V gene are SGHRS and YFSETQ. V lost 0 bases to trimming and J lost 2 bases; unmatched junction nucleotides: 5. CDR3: CASSLGPSGTQETQYF. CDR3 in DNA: TGCGCCAGCAGCTTGGGGCCTAGCGGGACTCAAGAGACCCAGTACTTC. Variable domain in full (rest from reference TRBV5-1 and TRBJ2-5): KAGVTQTPRYLIKTRGQQVTLSCSPISGHRSVSWYQQTPGQGLQFLFEYFSETQRNKGNFPGRFSGRQFSNSRSEMNVSTLELGDSALYLCASSLGPSGTQETQYFGPGTRLLVL.

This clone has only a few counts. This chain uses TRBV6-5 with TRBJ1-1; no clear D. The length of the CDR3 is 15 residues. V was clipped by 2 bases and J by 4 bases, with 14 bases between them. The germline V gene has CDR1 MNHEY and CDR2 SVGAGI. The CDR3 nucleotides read TGTGCCAGCAGTTACGGTCAAGGAATGAGCACTGAAGCTTTCTTT. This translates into CASSYGQGMSTEAFF.

Here the CDR3 DNA reads TGTGCCAGCAGTTACAAACAGTCGAGTGTCGGAAACACCATATATTTT. Amino acids: CASSYKQSSVGNTIYF. This chain connects TRBV6-5 to TRBJ1-3; D gene ambiguous. V lost 2 bases and J 4 bases, leaving 15 bases between the germline ends. Germline assignment: CDR1 MNHEY and CDR2 SVGAGI. CDR3 length: 16 amino acids.

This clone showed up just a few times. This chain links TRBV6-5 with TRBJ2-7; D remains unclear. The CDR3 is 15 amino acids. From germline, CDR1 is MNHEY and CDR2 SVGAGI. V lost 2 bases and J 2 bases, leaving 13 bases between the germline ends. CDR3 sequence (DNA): TGTGCCAGCAGTTACCCAGTAAGCAGGCCCTACGAGCAGTACTTC. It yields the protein CASSYPVSRPYEQYF.

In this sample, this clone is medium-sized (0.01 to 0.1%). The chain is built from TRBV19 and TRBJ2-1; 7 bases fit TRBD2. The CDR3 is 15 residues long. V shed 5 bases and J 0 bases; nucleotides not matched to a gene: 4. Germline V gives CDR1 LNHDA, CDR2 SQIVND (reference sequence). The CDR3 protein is CASSELANSYNEQFF. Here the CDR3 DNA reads TGTGCCAGTAGTGAACTAGCGAACTCCTACAATGAGCAGTTCTTC.

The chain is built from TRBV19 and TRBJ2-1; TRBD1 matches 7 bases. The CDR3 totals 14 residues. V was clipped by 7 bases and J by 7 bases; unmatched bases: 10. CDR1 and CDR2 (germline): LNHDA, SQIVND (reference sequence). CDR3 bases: TGTGCCAGTAAGGTTCAAGGGGGCCGTAATGAGCAGTTCTTC. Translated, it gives CASKVQGGRNEQFF.

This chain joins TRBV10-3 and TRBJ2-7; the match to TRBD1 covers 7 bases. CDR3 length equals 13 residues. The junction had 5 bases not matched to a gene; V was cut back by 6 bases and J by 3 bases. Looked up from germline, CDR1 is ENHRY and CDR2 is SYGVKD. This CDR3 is CAISTGDRYEQYF. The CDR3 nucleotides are TGTGCCATCAGCACAGGGGACCGCTACGAGCAGTACTTC.

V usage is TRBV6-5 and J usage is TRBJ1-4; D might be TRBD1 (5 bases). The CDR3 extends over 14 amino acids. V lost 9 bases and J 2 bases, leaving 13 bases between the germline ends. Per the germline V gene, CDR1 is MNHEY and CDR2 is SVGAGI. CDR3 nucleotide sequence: TGTGCCAGTGGCAGTGGGGGGACTAATGAAAAACTGTTTTTT. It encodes CASGSGGTNEKLFF.

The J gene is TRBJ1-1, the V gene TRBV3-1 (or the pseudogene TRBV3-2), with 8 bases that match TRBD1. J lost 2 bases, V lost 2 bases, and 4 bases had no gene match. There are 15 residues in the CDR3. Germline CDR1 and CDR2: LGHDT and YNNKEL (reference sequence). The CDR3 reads CASSQWDRSNTEAFF. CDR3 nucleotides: TGTGCCAGCAGCCAATGGGACAGGTCAAACACTGAAGCTTTCTTT.